This T cell receptor (beta chain) was captured in a study of cytomegalovirus exposure and HLA in healthy donors. Vbeta (60) and Jbeta (13) primers were used in the PCR. Repertoires were generated with immunoSEQ multiplex PCR, while TCRdb's copy carries only in-frame clones and drops some. Among about 200,000 clones, around 88% were seen once, and the ten largest hold around 0.31%. With V trimmed by 4 bases and J by 3 bases, 7 bases remained unmatched. The CDR3 has 15 amino acids. Germline V gene data show CDR1 as SGHDT and CDR2 as YYEEEE. The receptor was isolated from a woman aged 30 to 39 in good health and CMV-seronegative. Sequencing was done on a sample of PBMCs. The chain employs TRBV5-6 and TRBJ1-1; the match to TRBD1 covers 9 bases. The DNA for the CDR3 is TGTGCCAGCAGCGGGGCCGGGACAGGGTACACTGAAGCTTTCTTT. It encodes CASSGAGTGYTEAFF.